Reported below is one T cell receptor (beta chain). As yet, its antigen is unknown. Donors included only healthy HIV-negative adults lacking recent acute infections or vaccinations. The source of the sample is a study of shared clonotypes between healthy human individuals. Assay: immunoSEQ multiplex PCR; the TCRdb copy retains only in-frame clones and omits some. The sample lists hundreds of thousands of clones, almost 97% occurring once. The CDR3 runs 14 residues. Germline V lookup: CDR1 MGHRA, CDR2 YSYEKL. V was shortened by 0 bases and J by 3 bases, with 8 bases between the two germline ends. Study results and limitations: Naive subsets tended to show greater estimated richness than memory subsets.

The chain carries TRBV4-1 and TRBJ1-1; no firm D call. This sequence originates from a woman in her thirties in good health. Material for sequencing was naive CD4+ T cells sorted from blood. The subset is: CD45RA+ positively selected. The CDR3 DNA sequence: TGCGCCAGCAGCCAAGATCTTCGAGACACTGAAGCTTTCTTT. Protein sequence: CASSQDLRDTEAFF.